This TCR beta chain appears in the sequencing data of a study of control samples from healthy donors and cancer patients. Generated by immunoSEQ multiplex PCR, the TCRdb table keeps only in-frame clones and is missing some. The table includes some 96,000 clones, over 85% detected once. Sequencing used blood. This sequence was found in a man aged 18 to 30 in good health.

CDR3 DNA sequence: TGCGCCAGCAGCTCCGGACTAGCGGGAATGTATGAGCAGTTCTTC. Its translation is CASSSGLAGMYEQFF. This chain connects TRBV5-1 to TRBJ2-1, with 12 bases fitting TRBD2. Germline V CDR1 and CDR2: SGHRS, YFSETQ. V trimming: 3 bases; J trimming: 8 bases; junction bases outside the gene matches: 6. This CDR3 has 15 amino acids.